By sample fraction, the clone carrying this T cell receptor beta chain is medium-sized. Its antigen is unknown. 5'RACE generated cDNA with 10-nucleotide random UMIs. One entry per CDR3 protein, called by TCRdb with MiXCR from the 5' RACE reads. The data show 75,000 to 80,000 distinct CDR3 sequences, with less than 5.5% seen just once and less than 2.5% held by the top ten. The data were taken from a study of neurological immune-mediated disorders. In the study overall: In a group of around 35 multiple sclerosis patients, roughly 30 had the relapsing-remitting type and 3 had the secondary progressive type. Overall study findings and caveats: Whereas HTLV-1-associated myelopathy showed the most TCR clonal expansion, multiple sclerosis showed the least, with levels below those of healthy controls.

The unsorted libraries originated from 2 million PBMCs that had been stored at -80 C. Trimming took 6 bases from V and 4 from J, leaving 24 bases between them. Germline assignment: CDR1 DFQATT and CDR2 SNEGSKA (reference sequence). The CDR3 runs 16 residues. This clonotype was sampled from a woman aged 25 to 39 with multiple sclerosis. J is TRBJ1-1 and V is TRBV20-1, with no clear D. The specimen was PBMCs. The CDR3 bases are TGCAGTGCCCGGGATTACAACCTTGGGGAGAGCACTGAAGCTTTCTTT. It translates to CSARDYNLGESTEAFF.